This T cell receptor (beta chain) was sequenced during a study of regulatory T cells in long-lasting Graves disease. With iRepertoire HTBI primers and Arm-PCR of CDR3 regions, TCR beta libraries were built. Authors' analysis steps: Identification yielded 62 TRBV and under 15 TRBJ segments across samples. TCRdb analysed the multiplex PCR reads with MiXCR anew, one entry per CDR3 protein. The V and J calls were determined by TCRdb, not by the authors. Here the sample spans roughly 350,000 distinct CDR3 sequences, around 15% being singletons. The time point is: newly diagnosed GD, antithyroid drugs for less than 3 months. The TCR library was made from RNA extracted from PBMCs. This same sample was also taken into another study, of T cells in Graves' hyperthyroidism and ophthalmopathy. As that study records: The HTBI primer set served for first-round RT-PCR of the TCR CDR3. Ophthalmopathy stood apart from stable hyperthyroidism in a 13 V-J model.

This receptor was identified in a woman aged 18-29 years with Graves disease. Source: peripheral blood mononuclear cells (PBMCs), taken at new diagnosis, from a patient treated with antithyroid drugs.

CDR3 bases: TGCAGTGCTACCTCCACTAGCGGGAATTACGAGCAGTACTTC. Translation gives CSATSTSGNYEQYF. This chain uses TRBV20-1 with TRBJ2-7; TRBD2 matches 10 bases. The CDR3 consists of 14 residues. Germline V lookup: CDR1 DFQATT, CDR2 SNEGSKA (reference sequence). J was trimmed by 4 bases and V by 4 bases; bases with no gene match: 7.